The 9 T cell receptor beta chains below come from one sample, sequenced in a study of spatial heterogeneity in lung cancer. Each CDR3 protein is one row after TCRdb ran MiXCR on the 5' RACE reads. Here the sample spans roughly 79,000 distinct CDR3 sequences, around 12% being singletons. Time point noted: sample taken at primary tumor resection. Researchers sequenced whole RNA taken from tumor, nontumor lung or frozen PBMC without sorting. The sample was PBMCs, taken at surgery. These receptors were taken from a male donor with early-stage non-small cell lung cancer.

The gene calls are TRBV12-3 or TRBV12-4 and TRBJ2-5, with TRBD1 identical over 10 bases. CDR3 size: 14 residues. Unmatched junction bases numbered 5, after V lost 5 bases and J lost 5 bases. DNA for the CDR3: TGTGCCAGCAGTCCCGGGACAGGGGAGGAGACCCAGTACTTC. It codes for CASSPGTGEETQYF.

This clonotype was seen at least ten times. The chain combines TRBV12-3 or TRBV12-4 with TRBJ1-2; D not certain. The CDR3 runs 12 residues. Trimming cost V 0 bases and J 8 bases, with 7 bases left between them. Here the CDR3 DNA reads TGTGCCAGCAGTTTAGCTAAGAGGGGCTACACCTTC. It specifies CASSLAKRGYTF.

This clonotype was observed many times. The chain has TRBV29-1 and TRBJ2-5; D remains ambiguous. The CDR3 has 10 amino acids. Trimming shortened V by 5 bases and J by 2 bases, and 3 bases separated the two germline ends. The germline CDR1 and CDR2 sequences are SQVTM and ANQGSEA. CDR3 residues: CSVKQETQYF. CDR3 coding DNA: TGCAGCGTTAAACAAGAGACCCAGTACTTC.

The chain carries TRBV7-9 and TRBJ2-1; tentatively, D is TRBD2 (7 bases). CDR1 SEHNR and CDR2 FQNEAQ come from the germline V gene (reference sequence). Trimming took 5 bases from V and 7 from J, leaving 21 bases between them. The CDR3 consists of 16 residues. CDR3 nucleotide sequence: TGTGCCAGCAGCCCCCGCTTTGCGGGGGCTTTAAATGAGCAGTTCTTC. Translation: CASSPRFAGALNEQFF.

This clonotype was detected a few times. V is TRBV6-2 or TRBV6-3 and J is TRBJ1-5; D ambiguous. V was cut by 2 bases and J by 4 bases, with 18 bases left in between. In germline, CDR1 is MNHEY, CDR2 SVGEGT. The CDR3 extends over 17 amino acids. The CDR3 region is CASSYQPVIPGNQPQHF. CDR3 coding DNA: TGTGCCAGCAGTTACCAGCCCGTGATCCCTGGGAATCAGCCCCAGCATTTT.

The sample holds a few counts of this clonotype. The V call is TRBV29-1, the J call TRBJ2-7; possible D gene TRBD2, 6 bases. The germline V gene encodes CDR1 SQVTM and CDR2 ANQGSEA. Between the trimmed V and J ends, which lost 8 bases and 7 bases, there was a span of 15 bases. The CDR3 loop spans 11 amino acids. The chain's CDR3 is CSIGSPWEQYF. The CDR3 DNA follows: TGCAGCATCGGGAGTCCGTGGGAGCAGTACTTC.

The chain links TRBV27 to TRBJ2-1, with a tentative D call TRBD2 (5 bases). Germline V gives CDR1 MNHEY, CDR2 SMNVEV (reference sequence). The CDR3 runs 17 residues. V lost 5 bases and J 2 bases, leaving 19 bases between the germline ends. The CDR3 DNA is TGTGCCAGCAGTCCTCGAAGGACTCGAGAACCCTACAATGAGCAGTTCTTC. Its protein product is CASSPRRTREPYNEQFF.

This clonotype appeared many times. The chain combines TRBV15 with TRBJ1-4; D perhaps matches TRBD1 (5 bases). This CDR3 region has 15 residues. The V end was cut by 0 bases, the J end by 3 bases, with 8 bases between. CDR1 and CDR2 (germline): LNHNV, YYDKDF (reference sequence). This CDR3 is CATSRDPGANEKLFF. CDR3 coding DNA: TGTGCCACCAGCAGAGATCCGGGGGCTAATGAAAAACTGTTTTTT.

This clonotype was picked up a small number of times. CDR3 coding DNA: TGTGCCAGTGAAGGACCGCGGGGAACCTACGAGCAGTACTTC. Translated, it gives CASEGPRGTYEQYF. The chain has TRBV28 and TRBJ2-7, with a weak D call TRBD2 (6 bases). The germline CDR1 and CDR2 sequences are MDHEN and SYDVKM. This CDR3 has 14 residues. The germline V and J ends were trimmed by 9 bases and 2 bases, with 17 bases remaining between them.